The clone carrying this TCR gamma chain is termed large. The data originate from a study of gamma delta lymphoproliferative disorders and STAT genes. The receptor sequences were amplified from genomic DNA of peripheral blood mononuclear cells. V gave up 4 bases and J gave up 7 bases; unmatched junction bases: 7. Germline V gene data show CDR1 as GITISATS and CDR2 as ISYDGTV (reference sequence). The CDR3 runs to 16 residues. TCRdb reanalysed the multiplex PCR reads via CATT. There are about 600 gamma-chain clones in the sample; 29% occur only once, and about 20% lies in the top ten. The source material was blood. The chain employs TRGV9 and TRGJP. Because TCRdb records no J gene, it was assigned here through a match of the DNA to germline. The receptor was derived from a human donor in good health. The CDR3 spells CALWEPQELGKKIKVF. The CDR3 DNA reads TGTGCCTTGTGGGAACCGCAGGAGTTGGGCAAAAAAATCAAGGTATTT.